Listed below are T cell receptor beta chains from one sample, sequenced in a study of OX40 agonist ivuxolimab in advanced cancers. The assay was immunoSEQ multiplex PCR, and TCRdb's table has in-frame clones only and misses some. The sample contains about 63,000 clones, approximately 92% of which appear only once. This material consisted of CD4+ or CD8+ T cells sorted from blood, taken in a trial of the OX40 agonist ivuxolimab. Receptor source: an adult with an advanced solid tumor such as melanoma, head and neck, liver or kidney cancer. Each CDR3 is given with its conserved first and last residue. The order of the fields is CDR3 protein, CDR3 DNA, CDR3 length, D gene, clone size, V gene, J gene. A D gene is named only where the DNA matches it firmly. A clone size is listed for some rows: how often the clone was seen (once, few, many), or a class if it is expanded.

cdr3_aa: CASSATFRTGTEAFF; cdr3_nt: TGTGCCAGCAGCGCTACATTCCGGACTGGGACTGAAGCTTTCTTT; cdr3_length: 15; d_call: NA; clone_size: NA; v_call: TRBV27; j_call: TRBJ1-1
cdr3_aa: CASSIGHLNTEAFF; cdr3_nt: TGTGCCAGTAGTATCGGACACCTGAACACTGAAGCTTTCTTT; cdr3_length: 14; d_call: NA; clone_size: NA; v_call: TRBV19; j_call: TRBJ1-1
cdr3_aa: CASSPVGLAGEDTQYF; cdr3_nt: TGTGCCAGCAGCCCGGTGGGACTAGCGGGAGAAGATACGCAGTATTTT; cdr3_length: 16; d_call: TRBD2; clone_size: NA; v_call: TRBV7-9; j_call: TRBJ2-3
cdr3_aa: CASNDRGSSYEQYF; cdr3_nt: TGTGCCAGCAATGACAGGGGAAGCTCCTACGAGCAGTACTTC; cdr3_length: 14; d_call: TRBD1; clone_size: NA; v_call: TRBV27; j_call: TRBJ2-7
cdr3_aa: CASSLQGTGELFF; cdr3_nt: TGTGCCAGCAGCTTGCAGGGGACCGGGGAGCTGTTTTTT; cdr3_length: 13; d_call: NA; clone_size: NA; v_call: TRBV7-3; j_call: TRBJ2-2
cdr3_aa: CAWSAGAGSHEQYF; cdr3_nt: TGTGCCTGGAGTGCCGGGGCAGGGAGCCACGAGCAGTACTTC; cdr3_length: 14; d_call: NA; clone_size: NA; v_call: TRBV30; j_call: TRBJ2-7
cdr3_aa: CASSVGGGAYNEQFF; cdr3_nt: TGTGCCAGCAGCGTCGGCGGGGGGGCCTACAATGAGCAGTTCTTC; cdr3_length: 15; d_call: TRBD2; clone_size: NA; v_call: TRBV9; j_call: TRBJ2-1
cdr3_aa: CASSTTRGSADEQYF; cdr3_nt: TGTGCCAGTAGTACAACCAGGGGGTCCGCCGACGAGCAGTACTTC; cdr3_length: 15; d_call: TRBD1; clone_size: NA; v_call: TRBV19; j_call: TRBJ2-7
cdr3_aa: CASSLGSPLEQYF; cdr3_nt: TGTGCCAGCAGCTTGGGATCCCCTCTCGAGCAGTACTTC; cdr3_length: 13; d_call: NA; clone_size: NA; v_call: TRBV5-4; j_call: TRBJ2-7
cdr3_aa: CASSQDRLWGYTF; cdr3_nt: TGCGCCAGCAGCCAAGATCGGCTTTGGGGCTACACCTTC; cdr3_length: 13; d_call: NA; clone_size: once; v_call: TRBV4-1; j_call: TRBJ1-2
cdr3_aa: CASSPGGDHEQYF; cdr3_nt: TGTGCCAGCAGTCCTGGGGGGGACCACGAGCAGTACTTC; cdr3_length: 13; d_call: TRBD2; clone_size: many; v_call: TRBV6-1; j_call: TRBJ2-7
cdr3_aa: CASSRGNTEAFF; cdr3_nt: TGTGCCAGCAGCAGAGGGAACACTGAAGCTTTCTTT; cdr3_length: 12; d_call: NA; clone_size: NA; v_call: TRBV9; j_call: TRBJ1-1
cdr3_aa: CASSVEGQGSNEQYF; cdr3_nt: TGTGCCAGCAGCGTAGAAGGACAGGGCTCGAACGAGCAGTACTTC; cdr3_length: 15; d_call: TRBD1; clone_size: NA; v_call: TRBV9; j_call: TRBJ2-7
cdr3_aa: CASSFGGFYNEQFF; cdr3_nt: TGCGCCAGCAGCTTCGGGGGCTTCTACAATGAGCAGTTCTTC; cdr3_length: 14; d_call: NA; clone_size: NA; v_call: TRBV5-1; j_call: TRBJ2-1
cdr3_aa: CASSWGGAEPTYNEQFF; cdr3_nt: TGTGCCAGCTCGTGGGGGGGAGCGGAACCAACCTACAATGAGCAGTTCTTC; cdr3_length: 17; d_call: TRBD2; clone_size: NA; v_call: TRBV27; j_call: TRBJ2-1
cdr3_aa: CASSLALAGSSYEQYF; cdr3_nt: TGTGCCAGCAGCTTAGCGCTAGCGGGCTCCTCCTACGAGCAGTACTTC; cdr3_length: 16; d_call: TRBD2; clone_size: NA; v_call: TRBV7-2; j_call: TRBJ2-7
cdr3_aa: CASRRLRADTQYF; cdr3_nt: TGTGCCAGCAGACGACTCAGGGCTGATACGCAGTATTTT; cdr3_length: 13; d_call: NA; clone_size: NA; v_call: TRBV27; j_call: TRBJ2-3
cdr3_aa: CASSRATSGSFYEQYF; cdr3_nt: TGTGCCAGCTCACGGGCGACTAGCGGGAGTTTCTACGAGCAGTACTTC; cdr3_length: 16; d_call: TRBD2; clone_size: NA; v_call: TRBV18; j_call: TRBJ2-7
cdr3_aa: CASSNGPQRTEGEKLFF; cdr3_nt: TGTGCCAGCAGCAACGGACCTCAGCGAACGGAGGGGGAAAAACTGTTTTTT; cdr3_length: 17; d_call: NA; clone_size: NA; v_call: TRBV9; j_call: TRBJ1-4
cdr3_aa: CASSTGTSGSEQYF; cdr3_nt: TGTGCCAGCAGTACCGGGACTAGCGGGTCTGAGCAGTACTTC; cdr3_length: 14; d_call: TRBD2; clone_size: NA; v_call: TRBV6-6; j_call: TRBJ2-7
cdr3_aa: CASSLWGGETQYF; cdr3_nt: TGTGCCAGCAGTTTATGGGGGGGAGAGACCCAGTACTTC; cdr3_length: 13; d_call: NA; clone_size: once; v_call: TRBV28; j_call: TRBJ2-5
cdr3_aa: CASSISFGGMNEQFF; cdr3_nt: TGTGCCAGTAGTATCTCTTTCGGGGGAATGAATGAGCAGTTCTTC; cdr3_length: 15; d_call: NA; clone_size: NA; v_call: TRBV19; j_call: TRBJ2-1
cdr3_aa: CASSKITRGMDKNIRYF; cdr3_nt: TGTGCCAGCAGTAAAATCACCCGGGGTATGGACAAAAACATTCGGTACTTC; cdr3_length: 17; d_call: NA; clone_size: NA; v_call: TRBV27; j_call: TRBJ2-4
cdr3_aa: CASSPRLADQYNEQFF; cdr3_nt: TGCGCCAGCAGCCCGAGACTAGCGGATCAATACAATGAGCAGTTCTTC; cdr3_length: 16; d_call: TRBD2; clone_size: NA; v_call: TRBV4-1; j_call: TRBJ2-1
cdr3_aa: CASSSDGWETQYF; cdr3_nt: TGTGCCAGCAGTTCCGATGGGTGGGAGACCCAGTACTTC; cdr3_length: 13; d_call: NA; clone_size: NA; v_call: TRBV28; j_call: TRBJ2-5
cdr3_aa: CASSEPGQGVYEQYF; cdr3_nt: TGTGCCAGCAGCGAACCGGGACAGGGGGTTTACGAGCAGTACTTC; cdr3_length: 15; d_call: TRBD1; clone_size: NA; v_call: TRBV5-4; j_call: TRBJ2-7
cdr3_aa: CASSEWDKERNIQYF; cdr3_nt: TGTGCCAGTAGTGAGTGGGACAAGGAGAGAAACATTCAGTACTTC; cdr3_length: 15; d_call: NA; clone_size: NA; v_call: TRBV19; j_call: TRBJ2-4
cdr3_aa: CASSVTSGRGWEQYF; cdr3_nt: TGTGCCAGCAGCGTAACTAGCGGGAGGGGTTGGGAGCAGTACTTC; cdr3_length: 15; d_call: TRBD2; clone_size: NA; v_call: TRBV11-2; j_call: TRBJ2-7
cdr3_aa: CSVVVYEQYF; cdr3_nt: TGCAGCGTTGTAGTATACGAGCAGTACTTC; cdr3_length: 10; d_call: NA; clone_size: NA; v_call: TRBV29-1; j_call: TRBJ2-7
cdr3_aa: CASSFGTALEQYF; cdr3_nt: TGTGCCAGCAGCTTCGGGACCGCCTTGGAGCAGTACTTC; cdr3_length: 13; d_call: NA; clone_size: NA; v_call: TRBV7-9; j_call: TRBJ2-7
cdr3_aa: CASHSGGVNSPLHF; cdr3_nt: TGCGCCAGCCACTCGGGGGGTGTGAATTCACCCCTCCACTTT; cdr3_length: 14; d_call: NA; clone_size: once; v_call: TRBV10-2; j_call: TRBJ1-6
cdr3_aa: CASSYGGENYGYTF; cdr3_nt: TGTGCCAGCAGCTACGGTGGAGAGAACTATGGCTACACCTTC; cdr3_length: 14; d_call: NA; clone_size: NA; v_call: TRBV7-9; j_call: TRBJ1-2
cdr3_aa: CASSVVSGSYYEQYF; cdr3_nt: TGTGCCAGCAGCGTCGTTAGCGGGAGCTACTACGAGCAGTACTTC; cdr3_length: 15; d_call: TRBD2; clone_size: NA; v_call: TRBV11-2; j_call: TRBJ2-7
cdr3_aa: CATNLPRTGELFF; cdr3_nt: TGTGCCACCAATCTGCCTCGCACCGGGGAGCTGTTTTTT; cdr3_length: 13; d_call: NA; clone_size: NA; v_call: TRBV15; j_call: TRBJ2-2
cdr3_aa: CASGLVQGLTGELFF; cdr3_nt: TGTGCTAGTGGTTTGGTGCAGGGTTTGACCGGGGAGCTGTTTTTT; cdr3_length: 15; d_call: NA; clone_size: NA; v_call: TRBV12-5; j_call: TRBJ2-2
cdr3_aa: CASLGRQGETAYEQYF; cdr3_nt: TGTGCCAGCTTAGGGAGACAGGGGGAAACCGCCTACGAGCAGTACTTC; cdr3_length: 16; d_call: TRBD1; clone_size: NA; v_call: TRBV27; j_call: TRBJ2-7
cdr3_aa: CASSGSSYEQYF; cdr3_nt: TGCGCCAGCAGTGGGTCCTCCTACGAGCAGTACTTC; cdr3_length: 12; d_call: NA; clone_size: NA; v_call: TRBV5-1; j_call: TRBJ2-7
cdr3_aa: CASSYWETDTQYF; cdr3_nt: TGTGCCAGCAGCTACTGGGAAACAGATACGCAGTATTTT; cdr3_length: 13; d_call: NA; clone_size: NA; v_call: TRBV7-9; j_call: TRBJ2-3
cdr3_aa: CASSESAGSYEQYF; cdr3_nt: TGTGCCAGCAGTGAATCTGCAGGCTCCTACGAGCAGTACTTC; cdr3_length: 14; d_call: NA; clone_size: NA; v_call: TRBV25-1; j_call: TRBJ2-7
cdr3_aa: CASSLGSLSETQYF; cdr3_nt: TGTGCCAGCAGTTTAGGCAGTCTAAGCGAGACCCAGTACTTC; cdr3_length: 14; d_call: NA; clone_size: NA; v_call: TRBV28; j_call: TRBJ2-5
cdr3_aa: CASSTGVWNTEAFF; cdr3_nt: TGTGCCAGTAGTACCGGGGTTTGGAACACTGAAGCTTTCTTT; cdr3_length: 14; d_call: NA; clone_size: NA; v_call: TRBV19; j_call: TRBJ1-1
cdr3_aa: CASSPYGQGTEAFF; cdr3_nt: TGTGCCAGCAGCCCATATGGACAGGGAACAGAAGCTTTCTTT; cdr3_length: 14; d_call: TRBD1; clone_size: NA; v_call: TRBV13; j_call: TRBJ1-1
cdr3_aa: CASSSGTGWDGYTF; cdr3_nt: TGTGCCAGCAGCTCCGGGACAGGATGGGATGGCTACACCTTC; cdr3_length: 14; d_call: TRBD1; clone_size: NA; v_call: TRBV11-1; j_call: TRBJ1-2
cdr3_aa: CASRDRGGWANVLTF; cdr3_nt: TGTGCCAGCAGAGATCGTGGGGGATGGGCCAACGTCCTGACTTTC; cdr3_length: 15; d_call: NA; clone_size: NA; v_call: TRBV7-9; j_call: TRBJ2-6
cdr3_aa: CASSSDTETQYF; cdr3_nt: TGTGCCAGCAGCTCGGATACTGAGACCCAGTACTTC; cdr3_length: 12; d_call: NA; clone_size: NA; v_call: TRBV11-2; j_call: TRBJ2-5
cdr3_aa: CASSHSSGQIYEQYF; cdr3_nt: TGTGCCAGCAGCCACAGTTCCGGACAAATCTACGAGCAGTACTTC; cdr3_length: 15; d_call: NA; clone_size: NA; v_call: TRBV7-9; j_call: TRBJ2-7
cdr3_aa: CASSLASSYEQYF; cdr3_nt: TGTGCCAGCAGTTTGGCGAGCTCCTACGAGCAGTACTTC; cdr3_length: 13; d_call: NA; clone_size: NA; v_call: TRBV27; j_call: TRBJ2-7
cdr3_aa: CASSLNPTGYNSPLHF; cdr3_nt: TGTGCCAGCAGCTTAAACCCGACAGGATATAATTCACCCCTCCACTTT; cdr3_length: 16; d_call: NA; clone_size: once; v_call: TRBV7-6; j_call: TRBJ1-6
cdr3_aa: CSVEDYGREVPYEQYF; cdr3_nt: TGCAGCGTTGAAGATTATGGGAGGGAAGTTCCCTACGAGCAGTACTTC; cdr3_length: 16; d_call: TRBD2; clone_size: NA; v_call: TRBV29-1; j_call: TRBJ2-7
cdr3_aa: CASNPSLIGTQYF; cdr3_nt: TGTGCCAGCAACCCTAGTTTGATCGGGACCCAGTACTTC; cdr3_length: 13; d_call: NA; clone_size: once; v_call: TRBV2; j_call: TRBJ2-5
cdr3_aa: CASSDSRGGQPQHF; cdr3_nt: TGTGCCAGCAGTGATTCCAGGGGCGGGCAGCCCCAGCATTTT; cdr3_length: 14; d_call: NA; clone_size: NA; v_call: TRBV2; j_call: TRBJ1-5
cdr3_aa: CASSSGTGYTEAFF; cdr3_nt: TGTGCCAGCAGCTCCGGGACAGGGTACACTGAAGCTTTCTTT; cdr3_length: 14; d_call: TRBD1; clone_size: NA; v_call: TRBV6-5; j_call: TRBJ1-1
cdr3_aa: CASSFGSGGSSYEQYF; cdr3_nt: TGTGCCAGCAGTTTTGGGTCTGGGGGATCATCCTACGAGCAGTACTTC; cdr3_length: 16; d_call: NA; clone_size: once; v_call: TRBV27; j_call: TRBJ2-7